This TCR beta chain was identified during a study of T cell responses to AZD1222 COVID-19 vaccine. Study results and limitations: None of the repertoires were sampled until the peak T cell response had passed. Targeting of unmutated variant regions was reportedly seen in nearly half of spike-specific TCRs. After two AZD1222 doses, spike-specific TCR breadth and depth rose versus day 0.

Profiling relied on immunoSEQ multiplex PCR, and the TCRdb table lists in-frame clones only, not all of them. The sample includes roughly 140,000 clones, approximately 93% seen only once; the top ten take roughly 12%. For this clone: The antigen remains unidentified.

The source was peripheral blood, collected after recovery from COVID-19. This clonotype was sampled from an adult who had recovered from COVID-19.

Here the CDR3 DNA reads TGTGCCAGCAGCTACGCGGTGTCTGGGGCCAACGTCCTGACTTTC. This sequence encodes CASSYAVSGANVLTF. The chain carries TRBV7-9 and TRBJ2-6; D ambiguous. V was trimmed by 4 bases and J by 1 base, leaving 8 bases between them. CDR1 is SEHNR and CDR2 is FQNEAQ in the germline V gene (reference sequence). The CDR3 spans 15 residues. The whole variable domain, filled in from reference TRBV7-9 and TRBJ2-6, reads DTGVSQNPRHKITKRGQNVTFRCDPISEHNRLYWYRQTLGQGPEFLTYFQNEAQLEKSRLLSDRFSAERPKGSFSTLEIQRTEQGDSAMYLCASSYAVSGANVLTFGAGSRLTVL.